This TCR beta chain is drawn from a study of T cell changes during pregnancy in multiple sclerosis (dated by TCRdb to between 2018 and 2020). With respect to the entire study: The study looked at changes in the T cell repertoire across pregnancy in women with multiple sclerosis.

As concerns this clone: The target of this receptor is not known. The sample holds no much larger clone one base away, and base qualities are not on file.

Including the terminal cysteine and phenylalanine, the CDR3 comprises 13 residues. Just the 39-base CDR3 DNA is kept, in frame starting at base 1. The V and J ends are trimmed by 8 bases and 2 bases, leaving 12 bases between them. CDR1 and CDR2 were assigned from the germline V gene (reference sequence) as MNHEY and SMNVEV. The method behind the library was the immunoSEQ multiplex PCR assay. As stored in TCRdb, this immuneACCESS dataset retains in-frame rearrangements with V and J assigned. A fraction of the clones does not appear; measured against another copy, unresolved V genes explain less than half of the discrepancy, and the remainder lacks a known reason. The sample table holds fewer than 40,000 clones, of which roughly 89% were seen once. Roughly a tenth of the sample rests with the top ten.

Here the sequenced sample was CD8+ T cells from peripheral blood mononuclear cells, taken in the second trimester of pregnancy. This chain joins TRBV27 to TRBJ1-1; D gene: possibly TRBD1, on 6 matching bases. The sequence came from a female donor with multiple sclerosis, enrolled in a pregnancy study. Read as DNA, the sequence is TGTGCCAGCGGCTGGACAGTAAACACTGAAGCTTTCTTT. Translated, it reads CASGWTVNTEAFF.